The 20 T cell receptor beta chains reported below all come from one sample, sequenced in a study of long-term antiretroviral therapy in people with HIV. At survey level, the immunoSEQ assay was run in its v3.0 version. Produced via immunoSEQ multiplex PCR; TCRdb's table is partial and in-frame only. The data show under 12,000 clones, with approximately 79% seen just once and 20% held by the top ten. The input for sequencing was unsorted PBMCs, taken 7 to 7.5 years after starting antiretroviral therapy. The origin of the receptors is a man in his forties or fifties with HIV.

The chain couples TRBV6-5 to TRBJ1-4; possibly TRBD1 for D (6 bases). This CDR3 has 14 amino acids. Between the trimmed V and J ends, which lost 8 bases and 4 bases, there was a span of 14 bases. Germline-derived CDR1 and CDR2 are MNHEY and SVGAGI. CDR3 in DNA: TGTGCCAGCTGCTTGGGGGGCCTTAATGAAAAACTGTTTTTT. Translation gives CASCLGGLNEKLFF.

The genes are TRBV10-1 and TRBJ2-7, with 7 bases that match TRBD2. V trimming: 6 bases; J trimming: 5 bases; junction bases outside the gene matches: 7. This CDR3 contains 13 residues. Germline CDR1 and CDR2: WNHNN and SYGVQD (reference sequence). The CDR3 DNA reads TGCGCCAGCAGCCCGGGGGGTACTCACGAGCAGTACTTC. This sequence encodes CASSPGGTHEQYF.

This chain uses TRBV28 with TRBJ2-1, with D possibly called TRBD1 or TRBD2 (5 bases each). CDR3 length: 14 residues. V gave up 4 bases and J gave up 4 bases, with 11 bases separating them. Per the germline V gene, CDR1 is MDHEN and CDR2 is SYDVKM. The CDR3 is CASSWGTVYNEQFF. The CDR3 DNA reads TGTGCCAGCAGTTGGGGGACGGTATACAATGAGCAGTTCTTC.

The J gene is TRBJ1-1, the V gene TRBV7-3; no definite D call. The V and J ends lost 2 bases and 5 bases respectively, with 12 bases between them. Per the germline V gene, CDR1 is SGHTA and CDR2 is FQGTGA. There are 14 residues in the CDR3. The DNA of the CDR3 is TGTGCCAGCAGCTTATCCTCAGGAGAGACTGAAGCTTTCTTT. Translating gives CASSLSSGETEAFF.

This clone occurred once. The rearrangement joins TRBV29-1 to TRBJ2-7, with 11 bases fitting TRBD1. V lost 6 bases and J lost 4; bases outside the gene matches: 2. Germline lookup yields CDR1 SQVTM and CDR2 ANQGSEA. CDR3 length equals 12 residues. CDR3 coding DNA: TGCAGCGTCGGGGACAGGGGGTACGAGCAGTACTTC. Translated, it gives CSVGDRGYEQYF.

The rearrangement uses TRBV5-4 and TRBJ2-2, with D perhaps TRBD1 (6 bases). Deletions cut 0 bases from V and 5 bases from J, with 14 bases between. Looked up from germline, CDR1 is SGHNT and CDR2 is YYREEE (reference sequence). CDR3 length: 16 residues. This CDR3 reads CASSLVAGDLTGELFF. CDR3 nucleotide sequence: TGTGCCAGCAGCTTGGTGGCAGGGGACCTGACCGGGGAGCTGTTTTTT.

The V and J genes are TRBV30 and TRBJ1-1, with 8 bases that match TRBD1. The CDR3 sequence is 14 residues long. Per the germline V gene, CDR1 is GTSNPN and CDR2 is SVGIG (reference sequence). With V trimmed by 4 bases and J by 6 bases, 10 bases remained unmatched. The CDR3 spells CAWTLGQGAAEAFF. CDR3 coding DNA: TGTGCCTGGACCCTAGGGCAGGGGGCGGCTGAAGCTTTCTTT.

The chain carries TRBV25-1 and TRBJ2-7; 7 nucleotides align to TRBD1. The CDR3 has 14 amino acids. Trimming at V came to 3 bases and at J to 2 bases, leaving 4 bases not matched to a gene. Germline V CDR1 and CDR2: MGHDK, SYGVNS. In DNA form, the CDR3 reads TGTGCCAGCAGTGACACAGGGGCTGCCTACGAGCAGTACTTC. This translates into CASSDTGAAYEQYF.

CDR3 residues: CASSEVLGTEAFF. The CDR3 DNA is TGTGCCAGCAGTGAAGTTCTCGGCACTGAAGCTTTCTTT. The chain recombines TRBV6-1 with TRBJ1-1; D is undetermined. Germline lookup yields CDR1 MNHNS and CDR2 SASEGT. V was clipped by 1 base and J by 4 bases, with 7 bases between them. This CDR3 spans 13 amino acids.

The chain carries TRBV29-1 and TRBJ2-1; perhaps TRBD1 as D (6 bases). The CDR3 contains 13 residues. Germline CDR1 reads SQVTM; CDR2 reads ANQGSEA. Trimming removed 2 bases at V and 10 bases at J, with 15 bases between. The CDR3 reads CSVEQGPFGEQFF. The CDR3 DNA sequence: TGCAGCGTTGAACAGGGGCCCTTTGGGGAGCAGTTCTTC.

The chain carries TRBV9 and TRBJ2-2; 8 bases align to TRBD2. This CDR3 has 14 residues. CDR1 SGDLS and CDR2 YYNGEE come from the germline V gene. After removal of 2 bases from V and 6 bases from J, the junction contained 3 bases not matched to a gene. Here the CDR3 reads CASSVAGGAGELFF. The CDR3 nucleotides read TGTGCCAGCAGCGTGGCCGGGGGGGCCGGGGAGCTGTTTTTT.

The chain carries TRBV5-1 and TRBJ2-7; 7 nucleotides align to TRBD2. In germline, CDR1 is SGHRS, CDR2 YFSETQ. Germline trimming cut 0 bases from V and 3 bases from J; bases unmatched to any gene: 3. The CDR3 has 14 amino acids. This chain's CDR3 is CASSLASGFYEQYF. CDR3 nucleotides: TGCGCCAGCAGCTTGGCTAGCGGCTTCTACGAGCAGTACTTC.

The chain links TRBV9 to TRBJ2-1, with TRBD2 matching 9 bases. Germline V gene data show CDR1 as SGDLS and CDR2 as YYNGEE. The junction had 3 bases not matched to a gene; V was cut back by 3 bases and J by 2 bases. This CDR3 contains 15 residues. DNA for the CDR3: TGTGCCAGCAGCGCCCTAGCGGGGCCCTACAATGAGCAGTTCTTC. Its protein product is CASSALAGPYNEQFF.

This chain links TRBV9 with TRBJ2-3; D call uncertain. V gave up 4 bases and J gave up 2 bases, with 14 bases separating them. Germline CDR1 SGDLS, CDR2 YYNGEE. CDR3 size: 15 residues. The CDR3, as DNA: TGTGCCAGCAGCCCCCAACGGGCCCTCACAGATACGCAGTATTTT. This gives the protein CASSPQRALTDTQYF.

The chain has TRBV7-9 and TRBJ1-1; D might be TRBD1 (6 bases). V lost 7 bases to trimming and J lost 1 base, with 16 bases between them. The CDR3 runs 15 residues. CDR1 is SEHNR, CDR2 FQNEAQ, per germline (reference sequence). CDR3 sequence reads: CASIDRSDGNTEAFF. The CDR3 DNA reads TGTGCCAGCATCGACAGGTCGGATGGGAACACTGAAGCTTTCTTT.

Relative to its sample, this clone is medium-sized. The chain has TRBV5-1 and TRBJ2-7; D is undetermined. The CDR3 runs 13 residues. Germline-derived CDR1 and CDR2 are SGHRS and YFSETQ. Trimming pared 4 bases from V and 0 bases from J, leaving 8 bases between. CDR3 in amino acids: CASSAAASYEQYF. The CDR3 coding sequence is TGCGCCAGCAGCGCCGCGGCCTCCTACGAGCAGTACTTC.

The chain is built from TRBV6-1 and TRBJ2-1; D is perhaps TRBD2 (6 bases). V gave up 1 base and J gave up 2 bases, with 12 bases separating them. CDR3 length equals 16 residues. Germline V gene data show CDR1 as MNHNS and CDR2 as SASEGT. The CDR3 sequence: CASSEGWGDPYNEQFF. The CDR3 nucleotides read TGTGCCAGCAGTGAAGGGTGGGGGGACCCCTACAATGAGCAGTTCTTC.

This clone was picked up a small number of times. The sample holds other DNA sequences that translate to the same CDR3. The rearrangement uses TRBV10-3 and TRBJ1-2; D call uncertain. The germline V gene encodes CDR1 ENHRY and CDR2 SYGVKD. The ends were cut back, 10 bases at V and 1 base at J, with 7 bases in the middle. This CDR3 comprises 11 residues. CDR3 protein: CATEGNYGYTF. The CDR3 DNA is TGTGCCACAGAGGGTAACTATGGCTACACCTTC.

The rearrangement links TRBV28 to TRBJ2-7; 10 nucleotides align to TRBD1. The CDR3 is 15 amino acids. Germline CDR1 MDHEN, CDR2 SYDVKM. V was pared by 5 bases and J by 4 bases, with 8 bases of the junction left unmatched. The CDR3 sequence is CASSPGQGMSYEQYF. In DNA, the CDR3 is TGTGCCAGCAGTCCGGGACAGGGGATGTCGTACGAGCAGTACTTC. Full variable domain (rest looked up from reference TRBV28 and TRBJ2-7): DVKVTQSSRYLVKRTGEKVFLECVQDMDHENMFWYRQDPGLGLRLIYFSYDVKMKEKGDIPEGYSVSREKKERFSLILESASTNQTSMYLCASSPGQGMSYEQYFGPGTRLTVT.

This chain connects TRBV5-8 to TRBJ2-1; no definite D call. Germline V gene lookup returns CDR1 SGHTS and CDR2 YDEGEE. This CDR3 spans 12 amino acids. Trimming cost V 0 bases and J 8 bases, with 6 bases left between them. CDR3 coding DNA: TGTGCCAGCAGCTTGGATGTAGATGAGCAGTTCTTC. It is translated as CASSLDVDEQFF.